This T cell receptor beta chain was captured by sequencing in a study of shared clonotypes between healthy human individuals. Whole-study context: CD4 naive and memory got three plates each, CD8 naive two, CD8 memory one.

This clone was found once. Some clones are missing from TCRdb's copy, which holds only in-frame ones; the method was immunoSEQ multiplex PCR. The profile shows over a million clones, roughly 97% of them singletons. Germline V gives CDR1 SGDLS, CDR2 YYNGEE. This CDR3 spans 15 amino acids. Trimming left V 3 bases short and J 6 bases short, with 19 bases between. Specimen: naive CD4+ T cells sorted from blood. Subset noted: CD45RA+ positively selected. This chain joins TRBV9 and TRBJ2-7, with D maybe TRBD2 (7 bases). The clonotype comes from a man under 40 in good health. The CDR3 spells CASSALGEGTLEQYF. In nucleotides, the CDR3 is TGTGCCAGCAGCGCGCTGGGGGAGGGGACACTCGAGCAGTACTTC.